This TCR beta chain was captured in a study of neoadjuvant anti-PD-1 for oral cavity cancer. This clone is large. Some clones are missing from TCRdb's copy, which holds only in-frame ones; the method was immunoSEQ multiplex PCR. This sample has around 8,200 clones; around half occur once, and the top ten carry 12%. After removal of 1 base from V and 4 bases from J, the junction contained 4 bases not matched to a gene. This CDR3 is built from 15 residues. Germline V gene data show CDR1 as SEHNR and CDR2 as FQNEAQ (reference sequence). This specimen was tumor tissue, taken before nivolumab (anti-PD-1) treatment. V gene TRBV7-9 combines with J gene TRBJ2-1; 7 bases fit TRBD1. The receptor comes from a person aged 35-79 years with oral cavity squamous cell carcinoma. The CDR3 DNA follows: TGTGCCAGCAGCTTAGACAGGGGTCGATACAATGAGCAGTTCTTC. The encoded protein is CASSLDRGRYNEQFF. Variable domain in full (rest from reference TRBV7-9 and TRBJ2-1): DTGVSQNPRHKITKRGQNVTFRCDPISEHNRLYWYRQTLGQGPEFLTYFQNEAQLEKSRLLSDRFSAERPKGSFSTLEIQRTEQGDSAMYLCASSLDRGRYNEQFFGPGTRLTVL.